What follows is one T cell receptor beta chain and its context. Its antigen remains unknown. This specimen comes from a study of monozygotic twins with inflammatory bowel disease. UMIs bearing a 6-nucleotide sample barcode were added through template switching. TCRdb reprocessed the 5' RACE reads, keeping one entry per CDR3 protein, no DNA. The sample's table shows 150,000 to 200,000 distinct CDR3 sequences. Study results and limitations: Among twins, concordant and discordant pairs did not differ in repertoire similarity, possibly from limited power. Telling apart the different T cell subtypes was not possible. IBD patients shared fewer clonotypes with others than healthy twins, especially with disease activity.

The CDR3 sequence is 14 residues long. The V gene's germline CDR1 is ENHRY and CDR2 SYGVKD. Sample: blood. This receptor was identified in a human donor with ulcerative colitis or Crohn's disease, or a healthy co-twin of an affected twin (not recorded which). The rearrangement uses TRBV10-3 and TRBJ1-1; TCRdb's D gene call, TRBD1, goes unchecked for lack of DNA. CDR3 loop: CAISGQGANTEAFF.